Presented here are 17 T cell receptor beta chains from one specimen sequenced in a study of T cell responses to AZD1222 COVID-19 vaccine. The method was immunoSEQ multiplex PCR; TCRdb's version includes in-frame clones alone and lacks a portion of them. The data show 100,000 to 150,000 clones, 90% seen once. The sample was peripheral blood, taken on day 0 of AZD1222 vaccination. These receptors all stem from an adult in good health.

This chain joins TRBV27 and TRBJ2-3; D call uncertain. In germline, CDR1 is MNHEY, CDR2 SMNVEV (reference sequence). CDR3 size: 14 residues. V was pared by 7 bases and J by 1 base, with 12 bases between. The CDR3 DNA reads as TGTGCCAGCACCCTCACACGGCGCACAGATACGCAGTATTTT. Protein sequence: CASTLTRRTDTQYF.

As to this clone: This same CDR3 is encoded by further DNA sequences in the sample. The chain recombines TRBV24-1 with TRBJ1-4, with 9 bases identical to TRBD1. CDR1 and CDR2 (germline): KGHDR, SFDVKD. V dropped 5 bases and J dropped 8; count of bases not matched to a gene: 2. The CDR3 covers 13 residues. CDR3 DNA sequence: TGTGCCACCAGTGGGACAGGGGACGAAAAACTGTTTTTT. It encodes CATSGTGDEKLFF.

J is TRBJ1-5 and V is TRBV28; TRBD1 matches at 8 bases. CDR1 MDHEN and CDR2 SYDVKM come from the germline V gene. CDR3 size: 16 residues. With 5 bases clipped from V and 6 bases from J, the junction kept 12 bases outside the gene matches. CDR3 loop: CASSPHQGALFQPQHF. CDR3 bases: TGTGCCAGCAGTCCTCATCAGGGGGCGTTATTTCAGCCCCAGCATTTT.

This clone was picked up a small number of times. The rearrangement uses TRBV7-8 and TRBJ2-7, with 14 bases identical to TRBD2. Trimming took 7 bases from V and 6 from J; bases not matched to a gene: 8. This CDR3 has 15 amino acids. Germline V lookup: CDR1 SGHVS, CDR2 FQNEAQ. CDR3 sequence (DNA): TGTGCCAGCACCCGGGGACTAGCGGGAGCAGGCGAGCAGTACTTC. It encodes CASTRGLAGAGEQYF.

The chain uses TRBV10-2 and TRBJ1-6, with 7 bases matching TRBD1. J lost 5 bases, V lost 3 bases, and 4 bases had no gene match. Germline CDR1 is WSHSY and CDR2 is SAAADI. The CDR3 has 15 residues. The CDR3 reads CASSEGGGNNSPLHF. CDR3 coding DNA: TGCGCCAGCAGTGAAGGGGGCGGGAATAATTCACCCCTCCACTTT.

V usage is TRBV28 and J usage is TRBJ2-1; TRBD1 agrees at 8 bases. With 2 bases clipped from V and 15 bases from J, the junction kept 12 bases outside the gene matches. CDR3 size: 14 residues. Per the germline V gene, CDR1 is MDHEN and CDR2 is SYDVKM. The DNA of the CDR3 is TGTGCCAGCAGTTTACCTACGGACAGGGTAGCTCCGTTCTTC. Residues: CASSLPTDRVAPFF.

The J gene is TRBJ2-1, the V gene TRBV2; D is undetermined. V lost 2 bases to trimming and J lost 7 bases, with 15 bases between them. This CDR3 is 15 amino acids long. Germline lookup yields CDR1 SNHLY and CDR2 FYNNEI. The CDR3 DNA follows: TGTGCCAGCAGTGAACGATCAAGAGGTAGAAATGAGCAGTTCTTC. Residues: CASSERSRGRNEQFF.

The chain is built from TRBV19 and TRBJ1-2; perhaps TRBD1 as D (6 bases). In germline, CDR1 is LNHDA, CDR2 SQIVND (reference sequence). The CDR3 is made up of 15 amino acids. The ends were cut back, 1 base at V and 5 bases at J, with 14 bases in the middle. CDR3 nucleotide sequence: TGTGCCAGTAGTATAGGAGGACAGATGATATATGGCTACACCTTC. The encoded protein is CASSIGGQMIYGYTF.

The V call is TRBV28, the J call TRBJ1-2, with 9 nucleotides matching TRBD1. The CDR3 length is 15 residues. After removal of 4 bases from V and 7 bases from J, the junction contained 10 bases not matched to a gene. Per germline, CDR1 MDHEN and CDR2 SYDVKM. CDR3 DNA sequence: TGTGCCAGCAGTTCCCGGGACAGGGAGATAGGTGGCTACACCTTC. Translating it yields CASSSRDREIGGYTF.

The chain couples TRBV25-1 to TRBJ1-5, with no clear D. V lost 5 bases to trimming and J lost 4 bases, with 9 bases between them. Germline V gene sequence: CDR1 MGHDK, CDR2 SYGVNS. CDR3 length: 13 residues. DNA for the CDR3: TGTGCCAGCAGTTCGGACGGTAATCAGCCCCAGCATTTT. As protein: CASSSDGNQPQHF.

A remark on this clone: The same CDR3 also results from other DNA sequences found in this sample. V is TRBV5-1 and J is TRBJ2-1; TRBD2 agrees at 7 bases. This CDR3 is built from 14 residues. In germline, CDR1 is SGHRS, CDR2 YFSETQ. The J segment lost 2 bases and the V segment lost 3 bases, leaving 2 bases of the junction unmatched. CDR3 protein: CASSSAGAYNEQFF. Written as DNA, the CDR3 is TGCGCCAGCAGCTCGGCGGGAGCCTACAATGAGCAGTTCTTC.

In this sample, this clone turned up once. The gene calls are TRBV16 and TRBJ2-2, with D possibly TRBD2 on 6 matching bases. The V and J ends lost 0 bases and 0 bases respectively, with 8 bases between them. The CDR3 is made up of 16 amino acids. Looked up from germline, CDR1 is KGHSY and CDR2 is FQNENV. CDR3 nucleotides: TGTGCCAGCAGCCAATCGGGAGGCACGAACACCGGGGAGCTGTTTTTT. It yields the protein CASSQSGGTNTGELFF. The variable domain in full, completed from reference TRBV16 and TRBJ2-2, reads GEEVAQTPKHLVRGEGQKAKLYCAPIKGHSYVFWYQQVLKNEFKFLISFQNENVFDETGMPKERFSAKCLPNSPCSLEIQATKLEDSAVYFCASSQSGGTNTGELFFGEGSRLTVL.

The V call is TRBV27, the J call TRBJ2-3, with 7 nucleotides matching TRBD2. J gave up 0 bases and V 2 bases, and 2 bases lay outside the gene matches. Germline lookup yields CDR1 MNHEY and CDR2 SMNVEV (reference sequence). The CDR3 contains 15 residues. Here the CDR3 reads CASSLASGSTDTQYF. The CDR3 region has the DNA TGTGCCAGCAGTTTAGCTAGCGGAAGCACAGATACGCAGTATTTT.

The chain uses TRBV30 and TRBJ1-3, with a possible D match to TRBD1 (6 bases). The ends were cut back, 0 bases at V and 3 bases at J, with 9 bases in the middle. The CDR3 is 14 residues long. Germline V gene sequence: CDR1 GTSNPN, CDR2 SVGIG (reference sequence). The chain's CDR3 is CAWSVLRGGNTIYF. CDR3 DNA: TGTGCCTGGAGTGTACTCAGGGGTGGAAACACCATATATTTT.

V and J are TRBV19 and TRBJ1-2; D remains unclear. The V gene's germline CDR1 is LNHDA and CDR2 SQIVND (reference sequence). The germline V and J ends were trimmed by 1 base and 1 base, with 7 bases remaining between them. The CDR3 consists of 14 residues. The CDR3 reads CASSIASVNYGYTF. In DNA form, the CDR3 reads TGTGCCAGTAGTATAGCCAGCGTTAACTATGGCTACACCTTC.

This chain connects TRBV19 to TRBJ1-5, with D possibly being TRBD1 (6 bases). Trimming took off 1 base at V and 4 bases at J, with 14 bases between the two ends. CDR3 size: 16 residues. CDR1 and CDR2 from the germline V gene are LNHDA and SQIVND (reference sequence). In nucleotides, the CDR3 is TGTGCCAGTAGTATAGGTCGGACAGTTCCAAATCAGCCCCAGCATTTT. Translating gives CASSIGRTVPNQPQHF.

V and J are TRBV27 and TRBJ1-4, with D perhaps TRBD1 (5 bases). V gave up 2 bases and J gave up 7 bases, with 17 bases separating them. From germline, CDR1 is MNHEY and CDR2 SMNVEV (reference sequence). The CDR3 contains 16 residues. Here the CDR3 reads CASSLGGVFSGEKLFF. The CDR3 DNA reads TGTGCCAGCAGTTTAGGGGGAGTGTTCTCGGGTGAAAAACTGTTTTTT.